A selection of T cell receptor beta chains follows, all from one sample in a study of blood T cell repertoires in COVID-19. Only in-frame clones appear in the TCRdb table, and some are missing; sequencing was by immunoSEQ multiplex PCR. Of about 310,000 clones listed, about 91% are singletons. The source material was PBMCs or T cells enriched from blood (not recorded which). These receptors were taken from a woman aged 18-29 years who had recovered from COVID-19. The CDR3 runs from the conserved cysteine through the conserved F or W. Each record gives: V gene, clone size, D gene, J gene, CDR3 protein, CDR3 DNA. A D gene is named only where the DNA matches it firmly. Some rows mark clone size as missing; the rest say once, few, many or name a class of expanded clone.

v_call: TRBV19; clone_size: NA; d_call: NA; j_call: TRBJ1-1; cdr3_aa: CASSIAGMNTEAFF; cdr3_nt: TGTGCCAGTAGTATAGCAGGAATGAACACTGAAGCTTTCTTT
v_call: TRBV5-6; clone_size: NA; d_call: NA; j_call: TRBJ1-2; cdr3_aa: CASSPDGGAFGYTF; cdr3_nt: TGTGCCAGCAGCCCGGACGGTGGGGCTTTCGGCTACACCTTC
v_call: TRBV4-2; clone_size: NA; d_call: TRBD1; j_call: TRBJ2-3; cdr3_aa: CASSQARGPESTDTQYF; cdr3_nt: TGTGCCAGCAGCCAGGCCAGGGGGCCGGAAAGCACAGATACGCAGTATTTT
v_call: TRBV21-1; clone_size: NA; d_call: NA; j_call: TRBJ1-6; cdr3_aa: CASSNSPSSYNSPLHF; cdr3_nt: TGTGCCAGCAGCAACTCGCCTAGCTCCTATAATTCACCCCTCCACTTT
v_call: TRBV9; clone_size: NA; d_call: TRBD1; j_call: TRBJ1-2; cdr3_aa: CASSAGQTYGYTF; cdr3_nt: TGTGCCAGCAGCGCGGGACAGACCTATGGCTACACCTTC
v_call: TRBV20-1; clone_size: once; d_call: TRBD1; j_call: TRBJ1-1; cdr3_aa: CSASNPPRQGGPEAFF; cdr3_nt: TGCAGTGCTAGTAATCCCCCCAGACAGGGTGGTCCTGAAGCTTTCTTT
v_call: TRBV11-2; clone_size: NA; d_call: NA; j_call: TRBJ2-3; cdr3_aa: CASSFGGLTDTQYF; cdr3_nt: TGTGCCAGCAGCTTTGGTGGGCTTACAGATACGCAGTATTTT
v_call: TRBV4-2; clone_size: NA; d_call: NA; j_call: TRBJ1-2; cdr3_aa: CASSQDRVGHGYTF; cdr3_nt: TGTGCCAGCAGCCAAGACAGGGTTGGACATGGCTACACCTTC
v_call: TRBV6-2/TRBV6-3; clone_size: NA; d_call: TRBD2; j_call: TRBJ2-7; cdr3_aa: CASSSPRSSGGTYEQYF; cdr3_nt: TGTGCCAGCAGTTCCCCACGTTCTAGCGGGGGGACCTACGAGCAGTACTTC
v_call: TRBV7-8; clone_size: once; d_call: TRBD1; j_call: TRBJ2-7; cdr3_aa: CASSPDQGASYEQYF; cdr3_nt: TGTGCCAGCAGCCCCGACCAGGGGGCCTCCTACGAGCAGTACTTC
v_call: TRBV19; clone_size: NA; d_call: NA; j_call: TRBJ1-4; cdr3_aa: CASSIPGKVDSNEKLFF; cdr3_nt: TGTGCCAGTAGTATTCCGGGAAAGGTTGACTCTAATGAAAAACTGTTTTTT
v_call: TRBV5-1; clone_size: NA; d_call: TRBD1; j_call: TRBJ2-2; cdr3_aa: CASSLPRTGGETGELFF; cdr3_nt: TGCGCCAGCAGCTTGCCTCGGACAGGGGGTGAAACCGGGGAGCTGTTTTTT
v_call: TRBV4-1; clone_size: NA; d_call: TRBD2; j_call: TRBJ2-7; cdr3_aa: CASSRDYPYEQYF; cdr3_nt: TGCGCCAGCAGCCGGGACTACCCCTACGAGCAGTACTTC
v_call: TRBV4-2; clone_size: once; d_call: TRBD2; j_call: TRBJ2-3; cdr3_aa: CASSRKFSGSTDTQYF; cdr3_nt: TGTGCCAGCAGCCGAAAATTTAGCGGGAGCACAGATACGCAGTATTTT
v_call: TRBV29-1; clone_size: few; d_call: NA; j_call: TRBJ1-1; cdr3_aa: CSAVVGRDAFF; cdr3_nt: TGCAGCGCCGTAGTTGGGCGGGATGCTTTCTTT
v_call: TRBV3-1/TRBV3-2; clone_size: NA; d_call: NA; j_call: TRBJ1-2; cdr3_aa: CASSQDFGTPDGGYTF; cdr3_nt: TGTGCCAGCAGCCAAGATTTTGGGACTCCGGACGGTGGCTACACCTTC
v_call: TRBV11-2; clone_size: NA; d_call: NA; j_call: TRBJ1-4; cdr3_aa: CASSSNRVVNEKLFF; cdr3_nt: TGTGCCAGCAGCTCAAACAGGGTAGTTAATGAAAAACTGTTTTTT
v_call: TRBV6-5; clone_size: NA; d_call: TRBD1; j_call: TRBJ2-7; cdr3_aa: CASSQTGTGGYEQYF; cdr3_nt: TGTGCCAGCAGCCAAACCGGGACAGGGGGCTACGAGCAGTACTTC
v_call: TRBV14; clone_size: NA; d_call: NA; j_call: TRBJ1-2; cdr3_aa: CASSQDRQISYGYTF; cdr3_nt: TGTGCCAGCAGCCAAGATAGACAGATCAGCTATGGCTACACCTTC
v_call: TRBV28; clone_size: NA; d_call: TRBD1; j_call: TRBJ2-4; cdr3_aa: CASSLGTGVYNIQYF; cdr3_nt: TGTGCCAGCAGTTTAGGGACAGGGGTGTATAACATTCAGTACTTC
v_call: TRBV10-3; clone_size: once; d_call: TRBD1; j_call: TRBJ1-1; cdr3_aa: CAIRNRGNTEAFF; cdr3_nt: TGTGCCATCAGGAACAGGGGGAACACTGAAGCTTTCTTT
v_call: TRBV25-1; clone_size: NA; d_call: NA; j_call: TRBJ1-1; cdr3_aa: CASSEAGWGNTEAFF; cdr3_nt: TGTGCCAGCAGTGAAGCAGGGTGGGGGAACACTGAAGCTTTCTTT
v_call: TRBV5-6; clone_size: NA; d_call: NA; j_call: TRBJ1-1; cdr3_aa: CASSLITGRTEAFF; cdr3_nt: TGTGCCAGCAGCTTGATAACTGGGCGCACTGAAGCTTTCTTT
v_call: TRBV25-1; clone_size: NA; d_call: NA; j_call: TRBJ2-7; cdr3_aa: CASAFLRASYEQYF; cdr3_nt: TGTGCCAGCGCCTTTCTGAGGGCTTCCTACGAGCAGTACTTC
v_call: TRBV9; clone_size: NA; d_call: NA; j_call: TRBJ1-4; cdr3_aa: CASSVQGNEYEKLFF; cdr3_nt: TGTGCCAGCAGCGTGCAGGGTAATGAATATGAAAAACTGTTTTTT
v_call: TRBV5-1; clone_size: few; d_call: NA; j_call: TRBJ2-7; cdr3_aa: CASSLLEVSEQYF; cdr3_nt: TGCGCCAGCAGCTTGTTAGAGGTTAGCGAGCAGTACTTC
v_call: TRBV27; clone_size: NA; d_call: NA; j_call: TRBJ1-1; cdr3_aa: CASSLEGVDTEAFF; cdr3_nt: TGTGCCAGCAGTTTAGAGGGGGTTGACACTGAAGCTTTCTTT
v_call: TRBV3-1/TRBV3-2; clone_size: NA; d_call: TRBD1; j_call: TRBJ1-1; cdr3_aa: CASSTRDRGKGCGFMNTEAFF; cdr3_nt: TGTGCCAGCAGCACCCGGGACAGGGGTAAGGGTTGCGGGTTCATGAACACTGAAGCTTTCTTT
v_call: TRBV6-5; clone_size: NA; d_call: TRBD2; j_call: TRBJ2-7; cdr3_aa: CASTGGGYEQYF; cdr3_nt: TGTGCCAGCACCGGGGGGGGCTACGAGCAGTACTTC
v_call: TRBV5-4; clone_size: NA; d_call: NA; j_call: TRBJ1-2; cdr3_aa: CASSQRSTYGYTF; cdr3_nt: TGTGCCAGCAGCCAGCGTTCGACCTATGGCTACACCTTC
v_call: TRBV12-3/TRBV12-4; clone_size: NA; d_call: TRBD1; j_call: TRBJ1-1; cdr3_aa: CASRTGGFVAFF; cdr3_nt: TGTGCCAGTCGGACAGGGGGGTTTGTGGCTTTCTTT
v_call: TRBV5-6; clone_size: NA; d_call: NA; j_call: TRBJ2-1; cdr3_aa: CASSSMDTPRSYNEQFF; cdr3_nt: TGTGCCAGCAGCTCTATGGACACACCCCGCTCCTACAATGAGCAGTTCTTC
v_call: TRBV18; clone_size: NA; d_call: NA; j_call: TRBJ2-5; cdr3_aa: CASSPLVGALQETQYF; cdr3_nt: TGTGCCAGCTCACCACTTGTGGGGGCACTGCAAGAGACCCAGTACTTC
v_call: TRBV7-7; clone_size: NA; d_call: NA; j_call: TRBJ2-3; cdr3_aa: CASSLGLASNTDTQYF; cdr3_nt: TGTGCCAGCAGCTTAGGATTGGCTAGCAACACAGATACGCAGTATTTT
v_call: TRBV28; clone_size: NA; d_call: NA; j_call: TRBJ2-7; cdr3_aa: CASSPYARGRFYEQYF; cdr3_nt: TGTGCCAGCAGTCCGTACGCCAGGGGTCGGTTTTACGAGCAGTACTTC
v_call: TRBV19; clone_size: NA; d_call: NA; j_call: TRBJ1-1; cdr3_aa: CASRLESLSNTEAFF; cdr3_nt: TGTGCCAGTAGACTAGAATCCCTCTCGAACACTGAAGCTTTCTTT
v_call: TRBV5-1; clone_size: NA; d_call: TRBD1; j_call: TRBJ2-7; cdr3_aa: CASSFHPDRGYEQYF; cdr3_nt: TGCGCCAGCAGCTTCCATCCCGACAGGGGCTACGAGCAGTACTTC
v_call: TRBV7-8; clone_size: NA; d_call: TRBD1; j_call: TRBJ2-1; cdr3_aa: CASSLVGRTTGISVNEQFF; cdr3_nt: TGTGCCAGCAGCTTAGTGGGGAGAACGACAGGGATCTCGGTCAATGAGCAGTTCTTC
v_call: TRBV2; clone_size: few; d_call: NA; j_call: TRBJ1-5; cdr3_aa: CASSVRNDQPQHF; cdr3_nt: TGTGCCAGCAGTGTCAGGAATGATCAGCCCCAGCATTTT
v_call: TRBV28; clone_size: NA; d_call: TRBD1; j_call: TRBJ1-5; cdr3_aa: CASSLYLGQGAIYQPQHF; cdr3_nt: TGTGCCAGCAGTTTATATCTGGGACAGGGAGCGATCTATCAGCCCCAGCATTTT
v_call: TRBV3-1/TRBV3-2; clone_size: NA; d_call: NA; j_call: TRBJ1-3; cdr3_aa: CASSQLLGGSGNTIYF; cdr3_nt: TGTGCCAGCAGCCAACTATTAGGAGGCTCTGGAAACACCATATATTTT
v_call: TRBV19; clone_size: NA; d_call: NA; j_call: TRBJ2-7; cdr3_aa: CASSARGGYSEQYF; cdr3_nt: TGTGCCAGTAGTGCAAGGGGGGGATATTCCGAGCAGTACTTC
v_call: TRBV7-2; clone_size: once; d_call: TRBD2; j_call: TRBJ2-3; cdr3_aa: CASETGGAADTQYF; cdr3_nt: TGTGCCAGCGAAACGGGGGGGGCGGCAGATACGCAGTATTTT